This T cell receptor beta chain was identified in a study of radiation and T cells in renal cell carcinoma (dated by TCRdb to the early 2020s). Turning to the overall study: In total, around 53 samples, comprising around 25 tumors and roughly 27 peripheral blood samples, were subjected to TCR beta sequencing. The last blood draw occurred 4 weeks after radiation, at the same time as nephrectomy. A total of over 4 million unique CDR3 nucleotide sequences, encoding 2.5 million to 3 million unique CDR3 amino acid sequences, were found across all 50 or so samples.

Details on this clone: No antigen is known for it. The input lacks base qualities; no much larger clone sits a single base away.

The CDR1 and CDR2 encoded by the germline V gene are SGHTA and FQGTGA. From cysteine to phenylalanine, the CDR3 is 14 amino acids long. Only the CDR3 portion is preserved as DNA: 42 bases, with reading frame beginning at the first base. V is reduced by 1 base and J by 2 bases, leaving a spacing of 8 bases between them. The time point label here, explained by the study, means: blood 4 weeks post-SBRT, at nephrectomy. In light of the paper, this sample's treatment or condition label describes: 15 Gy SBRT to primary tumor, nephrectomy 4 weeks later. Samples came from a clinical trial, in which primary renal cell carcinomas received 15 Gy stereotactic body radiation therapy followed by nephrectomy 4 weeks later. To track tumor-enriched clonotypes, serial peripheral blood was sampled from radiation-treated patients at baseline and at 2 weeks and 4 weeks after SBRT. All patients had renal cell carcinoma with clear cell pathology. Genomic DNA for TCR sequencing was prepared using the QIAamp DNA Blood Mini Kit (Qiagen). The analyses included only samples that passed all quality control checks.

The research as a whole found: Effects of radiation dose or scheduling on the TCR repertoire could not be addressed with the single-armed trial design. No pretreatment tumor biopsies were available, so the baseline intratumoral presence of clonotypes could not be determined. An increase in top tumor clonotypes in blood was observed from baseline to 2 weeks post-radiation, followed by contraction by 4 weeks, which was taken to suggest transient expansion of tumor-resident clones. Tracking of blood repertoire dynamics stopped at roughly 4 weeks after treatment, with no follow-up past that point.

TCR beta libraries were generated from genomic DNA with the immunoSEQ kit, following the manufacturer's recommendations. To prepare the libraries, a first multiplex PCR with proprietary primers was run, followed by a second PCR that added unique barcodes, and a bead cleanup was done after each round. Each sample batch included a kit-provided positive control reaction and a negative control reaction. The final libraries were assessed on an Agilent 4200 TapeStation D1000 ScreenTape, pooled by volume, and quantified by qPCR. Sequencing was performed on an Illumina NextSeq500 using a MidOutput 150-cycle cartridge, with 156 Read1 cycles, 15 Index1 cycles, and the kit custom primers. The pooled library was loaded at 0.95 to 1 pM, with a 20% PhiX control spiked in. Turning to the authors' computational methods: The vendor-processed data were analyzed in R, and a clonotype was defined as all T cells that share the same CDR3 nucleotide sequence. For clone abundance analyses, frequencies were normalized to the 10,000 most abundant clones per sample. Public T cell clones, averaging fewer than five per sample, were removed before analysis. A difference in abundance of at least 32-fold between compartments was used to define tumor-enriched and baseline blood-enriched clonotypes. A beta-binomial differential abundance model was used to identify clonotypes that were expanded or contracted between blood time points. Tumor-blood repertoire similarity was measured with the Baroni-Urbani and Buser coefficient, and groups were compared using two-tailed Wilcoxon tests in R. TCRdb's version of the immuneACCESS table is confined to in-frame rearrangements and falls short of the full clone set. An unresolved V gene accounts for under half of the shortfall where checked; the remainder is of unknown origin. That table supplies the V and J calls and clone size; D and trimming were determined from the DNA. Present in this sample are roughly 80,000 clones, approximately 82% of which were seen just once. 2% to 3% of the sample comes from the top ten.

The receptor chain draws on TRBV7-3 and TRBJ1-1, with TRBD1 tentatively as D gene (6 bases match). The sample here was blood, taken from a patient whose treatment included radiotherapy and nephrectomy. The source is a woman aged 60-70 years with renal cell carcinoma. CDR3 reads: CASSLNRVNTEAFF. The DNA is as follows: TGTGCCAGCAGCTTAAACAGGGTTAACACTGAAGCTTTCTTT.